The 24 T cell receptor beta chains presented below share a single source sample, sequenced in a study of T-cell reconstitution after alpha-beta-depleted transplantation in children. Library preparation (for TCRbeta) was performed with unique molecular identifiers. Via MiXCR, TCRdb re-called the PCR reads, giving one row per CDR3 protein. The table lists about 610,000 distinct CDR3 sequences, roughly a tenth of them singletons. The source material was PBMCs from the stem cell graft donor, sampled from the stem cell graft. The receptor set was obtained from a human donor who donated a stem cell graft to a child with acute myeloid leukemia.

The V and J genes are TRBV6-1 and TRBJ2-7, with 9 nucleotides matching TRBD1. The CDR3 contains 15 residues. The V gene end was trimmed by 6 bases and the J gene end by 6 bases; junction bases not matched to a gene: 12. Germline V CDR1 and CDR2: MNHNS, SASEGT. Written as DNA, the CDR3 is TGTGCCAGCAGCCGGACAGGGGCGAGGGCGTCCGAGCAGTACTTC. Translating gives CASSRTGARASEQYF.

This clonotype was counted many times. V is TRBV28 and J is TRBJ2-7; D perhaps matches TRBD1 (6 bases). This CDR3 spans 14 amino acids. The V end was cut by 2 bases, the J end by 2 bases, with 10 bases between. In germline, CDR1 is MDHEN, CDR2 SYDVKM. The CDR3 loop is CASSLLGGAYEQYF. DNA for the CDR3: TGTGCCAGCAGTTTACTAGGGGGTGCCTACGAGCAGTACTTC.

This clonotype was recorded a few times. The chain joins TRBV29-1 to TRBJ2-7, with D unresolved. The CDR3 sequence is 11 residues long. The germline V gene has CDR1 SQVTM and CDR2 ANQGSEA. V was trimmed by 3 bases and J by 3 bases, leaving 6 bases between them. Here the CDR3 DNA reads TGCAGCGTTGATTGGGTCTACGAGCAGTACTTC. Its translation: CSVDWVYEQYF.

V and J are TRBV29-1 and TRBJ2-7, with 12 bases fitting TRBD2. The CDR3 extends over 15 amino acids. The junction had 6 bases not matched to a gene; V was cut back by 3 bases and J by 3 bases. Germline CDR1 is SQVTM and CDR2 is ANQGSEA. This CDR3 is CSVDDPTSGSYEQYF. The CDR3 nucleotides read TGCAGCGTTGATGACCCGACTAGCGGGAGCTACGAGCAGTACTTC.

This clonotype was detected only a few times. The chain joins TRBV12-3 or TRBV12-4 to TRBJ2-3, with a weak D call TRBD2 (6 bases). The CDR3 has 14 residues. Trimming left V 5 bases short and J 3 bases short, with 12 bases between. CDR3 DNA sequence: TGTGCCAGCAGTGCCGGGACTCGAACAGATACGCAGTATTTT. Amino acids: CASSAGTRTDTQYF.

The chain joins TRBV14 to TRBJ2-3; TRBD2 matches 13 bases. J lost 7 bases, V lost 5 bases, and 6 bases had no gene match. Germline CDR1 and CDR2: SGHDN and FVKESK. The CDR3 covers 15 residues. The CDR3 loop reads CASSEGTSGIYTQYF. In DNA form, the CDR3 reads TGTGCCAGCAGCGAAGGGACTAGCGGGATATATACGCAGTATTTT.

The CDR3 coding sequence is TGTGCCAGCACGGCGGGAGGTCGAGGGCAAGAGACCCAGTACTTC. It is translated as CASTAGGRGQETQYF. The chain is built from TRBV5-4 and TRBJ2-5, with 8 positions matching TRBD2. The V and J ends lost 6 bases and 2 bases, in that order; junction bases with no gene match: 9. Per germline, CDR1 SGHNT and CDR2 YYREEE (reference sequence). The CDR3 extends over 15 amino acids.

This clonotype was seen ten or more times. This chain uses TRBV11-2 with TRBJ2-3; tentative D call: TRBD2 (6 bases). Germline V lookup: CDR1 SGHAT, CDR2 FQNNGV. Deletions cut 6 bases from V and 2 bases from J, with 12 bases between. This CDR3 is built from 14 residues. CDR3 protein: CASSDPGATDTQYF. The CDR3 nucleotides read TGTGCCAGCAGTGACCCGGGAGCCACAGATACGCAGTATTTT. Drawing the rest from reference TRBV11-2 and TRBJ2-3, the complete variable domain is EAGVAQSPRYKIIEKRQSVAFWCNPISGHATLYWYQQILGQGPKLLIQFQNNGVVDDSQLPKDRFSAERLKGVDSTLKIQPAKLEDSAVYLCASSDPGATDTQYFGPGTRLTVL.

This clonotype was detected many times. The CDR3 here is CASSQGLASYNEQFF. The CDR3 nucleotides are TGCGCCAGCAGCCAAGGACTAGCTAGTTACAATGAGCAGTTCTTC. V usage is TRBV4-1 and J usage is TRBJ2-1, with 7 bases aligning to TRBD2. V gave up 1 base and J gave up 4 bases; unmatched junction bases: 4. The CDR3 runs 15 residues. Looked up from germline, CDR1 is MGHRA and CDR2 is YSYEKL.

This clonotype was counted ten times or more. The chain employs TRBV24-1 and TRBJ2-2; the D call may be TRBD1 or TRBD2 (5 bases each). Trimming removed 8 bases at V and 2 bases at J, with 11 bases between. Per the germline V gene, CDR1 is KGHDR and CDR2 is SFDVKD. There are 14 residues in the CDR3. CDR3 DNA: TGTGCCACCACCGGGGCAGCCAACACCGGGGAGCTGTTTTTT. This translates into CATTGAANTGELFF.

This clonotype has more than one count but fewer than ten. This chain links TRBV20-1 with TRBJ2-5, with 10 bases lining up with TRBD2. J lost 2 bases, V lost 5 bases, and 11 bases had no gene match. Germline CDR1 is DFQATT and CDR2 is SNEGSKA (reference sequence). The CDR3 length is 16 residues. This CDR3 reads CSAGKEGLAFQETQYF. The CDR3 DNA is TGCAGTGCTGGGAAGGAGGGACTAGCGTTTCAAGAGACCCAGTACTTC.

The table lists this clonotype with many counts. The V gene is TRBV2, the J gene TRBJ2-6; no firm D call. The V end lost 4 bases, the J end lost 5 bases, and 12 bases lay between the germline ends. Per germline, CDR1 SNHLY and CDR2 FYNNEI. The CDR3 contains 15 residues. In nucleotides, the CDR3 is TGTGCCAGCAGTGCCGACTCCGTCTGGGCCAACGTCCTGACTTTC. Its protein product is CASSADSVWANVLTF. The complete variable domain, with remaining parts taken from reference TRBV2 and TRBJ2-6, reads EPEVTQTPSHQVTQMGQEVILRCVPISNHLYFYWYRQILGQKVEFLVSFYNNEISEKSEIFDDQFSVERPDGSNFTLKIRSTKLEDSAMYFCASSADSVWANVLTFGAGSRLTVL.

The V and J genes are TRBV20-1 and TRBJ1-6; D remains ambiguous. V was trimmed by 4 bases and J by 7 bases, leaving 11 bases between them. CDR3 size: 13 residues. Per the germline V gene, CDR1 is DFQATT and CDR2 is SNEGSKA (reference sequence). Written as DNA, the CDR3 is TGCAGTGCTATGCCGGCGACAAATTCACCCCTCCACTTT. Translated, it gives CSAMPATNSPLHF.

The gene calls are TRBV29-1 and TRBJ2-1; 10 positions match TRBD2. The CDR3 has 14 residues. The germline V gene has CDR1 SQVTM and CDR2 ANQGSEA. The V and J ends lost 4 bases and 2 bases, in that order; junction bases with no gene match: 2. The CDR3, as DNA: TGCAGCGTTGCTAGCGGGAGCACCTACAATGAGCAGTTCTTC. It yields the protein CSVASGSTYNEQFF.

This clonotype was recorded a few times. V gene TRBV7-2 combines with J gene TRBJ2-1, with TRBD2 identical over 7 bases. There are 16 residues in the CDR3. Per germline, CDR1 SGHTA and CDR2 FQGNSA. Losses at the gene ends were 5 bases for V and 0 bases for J; bases not matched to a gene: 7. CDR3 loop: CASSALASGSYNEQFF. DNA for the CDR3: TGTGCCAGCAGCGCCCTTGCTAGCGGCTCCTACAATGAGCAGTTCTTC.

This clonotype was detected ten times or more. The CDR3 loop reads CSAQGRTSGEGGANVLTF. The CDR3 DNA follows: TGCAGTGCCCAGGGTAGGACTAGCGGGGAAGGTGGGGCCAACGTCCTGACTTTC. The rearrangement uses TRBV20-1 and TRBJ2-6; 12 bases agree with TRBD2. With 6 bases clipped from V and 3 bases from J, the junction kept 12 bases outside the gene matches. The germline gives CDR1 DFQATT, CDR2 SNEGSKA (reference sequence). The CDR3 is 18 amino acids.

This clonotype came up a few times. The chain carries TRBV12-3 or TRBV12-4 and TRBJ1-3, with a possible D match to TRBD1 (6 bases). The CDR3 is 14 residues long. The V end was cut by 1 base, the J end by 7 bases, with 11 bases between. CDR3 loop: CASSLGVTGNTIYF. In nucleotides, the CDR3 is TGTGCCAGCAGTTTAGGTGTTACAGGGAACACCATATATTTT.

This clonotype was counted at least ten times. The chain joins TRBV6-2 or TRBV6-3 to TRBJ2-2; D is possibly TRBD2 (6 bases). V was trimmed by 2 bases and J by 3 bases, leaving 16 bases between them. The CDR3 has 17 residues. Germline CDR1 MNHEY, CDR2 SVGEGT. Written as DNA, the CDR3 is TGTGCCAGCAGTTACACCCGGAGGGCCACGCACACCGGGGAGCTGTTTTTT. The encoded protein is CASSYTRRATHTGELFF.

This clonotype was seen a handful of times. The chain recombines TRBV15 with TRBJ1-1, with D perhaps matching TRBD1 (6 bases). The germline V gene has CDR1 LNHNV and CDR2 YYDKDF (reference sequence). This CDR3 contains 15 residues. V was cut by 4 bases and J by 2 bases, with 14 bases left in between. CDR3 sequence (DNA): TGTGCCACCAGCATGCAATATGGGGGCAACACTGAAGCTTTCTTT. Protein product: CATSMQYGGNTEAFF.

This clonotype has a handful of counts. The chain employs TRBV25-1 and TRBJ2-2; maybe TRBD1 (5 bases). This CDR3 is 13 amino acids long. V dropped 4 bases and J dropped 4 bases, with 7 bases sitting between them. Germline CDR1 and CDR2: MGHDK and SYGVNS. The CDR3 sequence: CASSGQLTGELFF. The DNA for the CDR3 is TGTGCCAGCAGTGGACAGCTCACCGGGGAGCTGTTTTTT.

This clonotype appeared a few times. The genes are TRBV5-1 and TRBJ2-1; D may be TRBD1 or TRBD2 (6 bases each). V shed 0 bases and J shed 6 bases, with 16 bases lying between them. The CDR3 runs 16 residues. Per germline, CDR1 SGHRS and CDR2 YFSETQ. The CDR3 spells CASSLEGGLTRNEQFF. CDR3 bases: TGCGCCAGCAGCTTGGAGGGGGGATTGACCCGCAATGAGCAGTTCTTC.

The V call is TRBV7-9, the J call TRBJ2-5, with 8 bases lining up with TRBD2. Germline assignment: CDR1 SEHNR and CDR2 FQNEAQ (reference sequence). The CDR3 consists of 16 residues. V was pared by 5 bases and J by 4 bases, with 12 bases of the junction left unmatched. CDR3 region: CASSPRGGGPTETQYF. The CDR3 DNA follows: TGTGCCAGCAGCCCCCGGGGGGGAGGGCCCACAGAGACCCAGTACTTC.

The CDR3 spells CASSQDGTSGTSGHYNEQFF. CDR3 in DNA: TGCGCCAGCAGCCAAGATGGGACCTCCGGGACTAGCGGTCATTACAATGAGCAGTTCTTC. The V and J genes are TRBV4-3 and TRBJ2-1; 11 nucleotides line up with TRBD2. V lost 0 bases to trimming and J lost 4 bases; unmatched junction nucleotides: 14. This CDR3 comprises 20 residues. In germline, CDR1 is LGHNA, CDR2 YSLEER.

This clonotype was detected only a few times. This chain joins TRBV6-2 or TRBV6-3 and TRBJ2-7; D gene unclear. Germline loops: CDR1 MNHEY, CDR2 SVGEGT. Trimming removed 5 bases from V and 2 bases from J, with 13 bases in between. CDR3 size: 14 residues. This chain's CDR3 is CASSGLRDTYEQYF. For the CDR3, the DNA is TGTGCCAGCAGTGGGCTTAGGGATACCTACGAGCAGTACTTC.